This TCR beta chain emerged from a study of T cell repertoires in cytomegalovirus infection. Study information: Indications came from public TCR beta signatures; they pointed to CMV infection and to a matching HLA type.

TCRdb re-called the reads through MiXCR, storing one row per CDR3 protein. The sample yields 100,000 to 150,000 distinct CDR3 sequences, 20% to 30% seen once. Trimming removed 1 base from V and 2 bases from J; junction bases left unmatched: 1. The CDR3 extends over 16 amino acids. Per the germline V gene, CDR1 is MNHEY and CDR2 is SVGEGT. About this clonotype itself: As yet, its antigen is unknown.

Material for sequencing was PBMCs, sequenced either directly or after in vitro stimulation (not recorded which). This TCR came from a human donor in good health (CMV status not recorded). Some clones in this sample may be carry-over from other donors' samples. The chain carries TRBV6-2 or TRBV6-3 and TRBJ2-7; 14 bases match TRBD2. The CDR3 protein is CASSYLGLAGAYEQYF. DNA for the CDR3: TGTGCCAGCAGTTACTTGGGACTAGCGGGAGCCTACGAGCAGTACTTC.